This T cell receptor beta chain originates from a study of early T cells in non-severe SARS-CoV-2 infection. Study-wide background: Whole-blood bulk RNA, unsorted, was sequenced, and chains were unpaired.

Unique molecular identifier tags were affixed to discrete cDNA molecules. TCRdb reprocessed the 5' RACE reads via MiXCR and lists one record per CDR3 protein. The table shows roughly 34,000 distinct CDR3 sequences, with roughly 4.5% occurring only once. Findings and caveats of the study: Anti-spike CD8 responses were favored by VDJdb matching, which missed private and CD4 specificities.

By share, this clonotype counts as large. Antigen unknown. Germline lookup yields CDR1 SGHRS and CDR2 YFSETQ. The CDR3 is made up of 17 amino acids. Trimming cost V 6 bases and J 1 base; bases outside gene matches: 12. The gene calls are TRBV5-1 and TRBJ2-7; 11 bases agree with TRBD2. The receptor comes from an adult who was a healthcare worker with PCR-confirmed SARS-CoV-2 infection or an uninfected control (not recorded which). The source material was whole blood. The CDR3 protein is CASNPNSGTSGSYEQYF. As DNA, the CDR3 is TGCGCCAGCAACCCGAATTCGGGGACTAGCGGATCCTACGAGCAGTACTTC.